The clone carrying this T cell receptor (beta chain) occurred a few times. Antigen specificity is unknown. This table comes from immunoSEQ multiplex PCR, and its TCRdb copy is limited to in-frame clones, with some not included. The sample shows approximately 44,000 clones, approximately 83% of them seen only once. The record originates from a study of OX40 agonist ivuxolimab in advanced cancers. Background on the study: Three patients, one with hepatocellular carcinoma and two with cutaneous melanoma, responded partially. The study, taken as a whole, reports: CD8+ T cells averaged more expanded clones than CD4+.

CDR3 length: 11 amino acids. Trimming cost V 5 bases and J 4 bases, with 8 bases left between them. Germline V gene data show CDR1 as DFQATT and CDR2 as SNEGSKA (reference sequence). J is TRBJ1-2 and V is TRBV20-1; no firm D call. The sequences come from CD4+ or CD8+ T cells sorted from blood, collected in a trial of the OX40 agonist ivuxolimab. The TCR sequence derives from an adult with an advanced solid tumor such as melanoma, head and neck, liver or kidney cancer. This CDR3 reads CSAPGLYGYTF. Written as DNA, the CDR3 is TGCAGTGCTCCGGGCCTCTATGGCTACACCTTC.